These 30 T cell receptor beta chains were all obtained from the same sample, sequenced in a study of T cells in Graves' hyperthyroidism and ophthalmopathy (dated by TCRdb to between 2018 and 2021). Library preparation was by multiplex PCR. Sequencing was carried out with an Illumina HiSeq 2000. The TCR beta CDR3 regions were amplified from the RNA transcripts. A first-round RT-PCR of the TCR CDR3 used the HTBI primer set with the Qiagen OneStep RT-PCR kit. TCRdb's own reprocessing of the public reads used fastp at Q25 and MiXCR and kept productive beta chains. All rows with the same CDR3 protein become a single entry with the most common DNA and genes. This sample comprises some 350,000 distinct CDR3 sequences, around a sixth of them detected only once. The leading ten clones occupy 25% to 35% of the sample. Sequencing input: blood. Source of these receptors: a woman between 18 and 30 years old with Graves' hyperthyroidism that later progressed to Graves' ophthalmopathy.

This clonotype was observed many times. This chain uses TRBV28 with TRBJ2-5; D is perhaps TRBD2 (6 bases). There are 14 residues in the CDR3. Germline CDR1 reads MDHEN; CDR2 reads SYDVKM. V was trimmed by 8 bases and J by 6 bases, leaving 19 bases between them. CDR3: CASGDGTSVKTQYF. CDR3 in DNA: TGTGCCAGCGGGGACGGGACTTCTGTGAAGACCCAGTACTTC.

This clonotype was seen repeatedly, ten times or more. The rearrangement links TRBV12-3 or TRBV12-4 to TRBJ2-7, with D unresolved. Trimming cost V 6 bases and J 9 bases, with 12 bases left between them. This CDR3 comprises 11 residues. The CDR3 sequence is CASSSAVAQYF. In DNA form, the CDR3 reads TGTGCCAGCAGCTCAGCCGTAGCGCAGTACTTC.

This clonotype was detected ten times or more. The genes are TRBV28 and TRBJ2-1, with 13 bases fitting TRBD2. J lost 10 bases, V lost 0 bases, and 6 bases had no gene match. CDR1 MDHEN and CDR2 SYDVKM come from the germline V gene. This CDR3 is built from 16 residues. The CDR3 DNA sequence: TGTGCCAGCAGTTTATGGACTAGCGGGAGGAGGGGCGAGCAGTTCTTC. It is translated as CASSLWTSGRRGEQFF. The whole variable domain, remainder taken from reference TRBV28 and TRBJ2-1, is DVKVTQSSRYLVKRTGEKVFLECVQDMDHENMFWYRQDPGLGLRLIYFSYDVKMKEKGDIPEGYSVSREKKERFSLILESASTNQTSMYLCASSLWTSGRRGEQFFGPGTRLTVL.

The CDR3 DNA is TGTGCCAGTAGTACCCGGACAGGGGGCACCGGGGAGCTGTTTTTT. This sequence encodes CASSTRTGGTGELFF. The chain is built from TRBV19 and TRBJ2-2, with 10 bases aligning to TRBD1. This CDR3 has 15 amino acids. V dropped 4 bases and J dropped 4; count of bases not matched to a gene: 3. Germline V lookup: CDR1 LNHDA, CDR2 SQIVND (reference sequence).

This sequence joins TRBV10-3 and TRBJ2-1, with TRBD1 as a possible D gene (6 bases). In germline, CDR1 is ENHRY, CDR2 SYGVKD. This CDR3 has 16 residues. V lost 3 bases, J lost 8 bases, and 20 bases lay in between. CDR3: CAISDRGGDKFDEQFF. The CDR3 DNA is TGTGCCATCAGTGACAGGGGTGGGGACAAATTCGATGAGCAGTTCTTC.

The genes are TRBV9 and TRBJ1-4; TRBD1 matches at 10 bases. The germline V gene encodes CDR1 SGDLS and CDR2 YYNGEE. The CDR3 extends over 16 amino acids. Trimming cost V 0 bases and J 7 bases; bases outside gene matches: 6. Written as DNA, the CDR3 is TGTGCCAGCAGCGTAGAGCTGGGACAGGGGCGTGAAAAACTGTTTTTT. Its translation is CASSVELGQGREKLFF.

This clonotype came up many times. This sequence joins TRBV3-1 and TRBJ2-7; D possibly corresponds to TRBD2 (5 bases). V was trimmed by 3 bases and J by 3 bases, leaving 12 bases between them. Germline V gene lookup returns CDR1 LGHDT and CDR2 YNNKEL (reference sequence). This CDR3 comprises 14 residues. The CDR3 DNA reads TGTGCCAGCAGCCAGCTAGCTGGCAACTACGAGCAGTACTTC. It yields the protein CASSQLAGNYEQYF.

This clonotype was found many times. The V gene is TRBV5-1, the J gene TRBJ2-3; 13 nucleotides match TRBD2. Trimming removed 4 bases from V and 6 bases from J; junction bases left unmatched: 5. CDR1 and CDR2 (germline): SGHRS, YFSETQ. The CDR3 covers 15 residues. CDR3 in DNA: TGCGCCAGCAGCGGGGGGACTAGCGGGGCCGATACGCAGTATTTT. Protein sequence: CASSGGTSGADTQYF. The variable domain in full, completed from reference TRBV5-1 and TRBJ2-3, reads KAGVTQTPRYLIKTRGQQVTLSCSPISGHRSVSWYQQTPGQGLQFLFEYFSETQRNKGNFPGRFSGRQFSNSRSEMNVSTLELGDSALYLCASSGGTSGADTQYFGPGTRLTVL.

This clonotype was picked up many times. The genes are TRBV5-1 and TRBJ2-7, with TRBD1 identical over 7 bases. J was trimmed by 3 bases and V by 0 bases; bases with no gene match: 3. From germline, CDR1 is SGHRS and CDR2 YFSETQ. CDR3 length: 14 amino acids. CDR3 region: CASSLAQGSYEQYF. DNA for the CDR3: TGCGCCAGCAGCTTGGCACAGGGGAGCTACGAGCAGTACTTC.

In its sample, this clonotype was seen many times. This chain links TRBV11-2 with TRBJ1-5; D not certain. Germline loops: CDR1 SGHAT, CDR2 FQNNGV. V dropped 1 base and J dropped 5 bases, with 15 bases sitting between them. This CDR3 contains 16 residues. For the CDR3, the DNA is TGTGCCAGCAGCTTAGCCCCGGGCAGAGACGATCAGCCCCAGCATTTT. Translating it yields CASSLAPGRDDQPQHF.

This clonotype was seen many times. This chain uses TRBV27 with TRBJ2-2; TRBD1 aligns across 8 bases. Germline V CDR1 and CDR2: MNHEY, SMNVEV (reference sequence). Unmatched junction bases numbered 9, after V lost 6 bases and J lost 6 bases. The CDR3 extends over 15 amino acids. The CDR3 bases are TGTGCCAGCAGCTCTCCAGGGACAGGATCCGGGGAGCTGTTTTTT. This gives the protein CASSSPGTGSGELFF.

This clonotype was seen only a few times. The CDR3 DNA sequence: TGTGCCAGTAGTATCGGAGCGGGAGAGGGCTACGAGCAGTACTTC. The encoded protein is CASSIGAGEGYEQYF. This chain links TRBV19 with TRBJ2-7, with TRBD2 identical over 8 bases. The germline V gene has CDR1 LNHDA and CDR2 SQIVND (reference sequence). This CDR3 is 15 amino acids long. V gave up 3 bases and J gave up 3 bases; unmatched junction bases: 7.

This clonotype was observed a handful of times. This sequence joins TRBV10-3 and TRBJ2-3, with D unclear. CDR3 size: 15 residues. Germline V gene sequence: CDR1 ENHRY, CDR2 SYGVKD. Trimming shortened V by 6 bases and J by 3 bases, and 16 bases separated the two germline ends. The chain's CDR3 is CAISGSGAPTDTQYF. The CDR3 coding sequence is TGTGCCATCAGCGGCTCTGGAGCCCCGACAGATACGCAGTATTTT.

This clonotype has at least ten counts. This chain links TRBV3-1 with TRBJ2-1, with D possibly TRBD1 on 7 matching bases. The CDR3 sequence is 15 residues long. The V gene lost 0 bases and the J gene lost 9 bases, with 15 bases spanning the gap. Germline assignment: CDR1 LGHDT and CDR2 YNNKEL (reference sequence). The CDR3, as DNA: TGTGCCAGCAGCCAAGATGGTGCAGGGGGGCTTGAGCAGTTCTTC. As protein: CASSQDGAGGLEQFF.

This clonotype came up many times. The gene calls are TRBV11-2 and TRBJ2-1; TRBD1 aligns across 11 bases. The CDR3 is 17 amino acids. The germline gives CDR1 SGHAT, CDR2 FQNNGV. V lost 4 bases, J lost 4 bases, and 9 bases stayed unmatched. The CDR3 sequence is CASSSEDRGHVYNEQFF. The CDR3 DNA sequence: TGTGCCAGCAGCTCCGAGGACAGGGGGCACGTGTACAATGAGCAGTTCTTC.

The sample holds many counts of this clonotype. The chain uses TRBV11-2 and TRBJ1-5; no reliable D call. Germline CDR1 and CDR2: SGHAT and FQNNGV. The CDR3 length is 15 residues. V was pared by 1 base and J by 4 bases, with 11 bases between. CDR3 DNA sequence: TGTGCCAGCAGCTTAGGCGTAAGGTCGAATCAGCCCCAGCATTTT. It is translated as CASSLGVRSNQPQHF.

This clonotype was detected only a few times. The chain is built from TRBV2 and TRBJ1-3, with no clear D. V was cut by 7 bases and J by 4 bases, with 11 bases left in between. The CDR3 runs 13 residues. Germline assignment: CDR1 SNHLY and CDR2 FYNNEI. In nucleotides, the CDR3 is TGTGCCAGCACCCCCCTTCTAGGAAACACCATATATTTT. It encodes CASTPLLGNTIYF.

This clonotype showed up many times. The CDR3, as DNA: TGTGCCAGCAGCCAAGAATGGGGCGCTGGCACAGATACGCAGTATTTT. Amino acid sequence: CASSQEWGAGTDTQYF. The chain links TRBV3-1 to TRBJ2-3; TRBD1 is a possible D gene (5 bases). V lost 0 bases and J lost 1, with 11 bases in between. CDR1 and CDR2 (germline): LGHDT, YNNKEL (reference sequence). The CDR3 extends over 16 amino acids.

This clonotype appeared many times. The chain recombines TRBV2 with TRBJ2-2, with TRBD1 identical over 7 bases. The ends lost 0 bases at V and 4 bases at J; junction bases unmatched: 5. The CDR3 covers 16 residues. The germline V gene has CDR1 SNHLY and CDR2 FYNNEI. CDR3 residues: CASSEASQGVTGELFF. CDR3 nucleotide sequence: TGTGCCAGCAGTGAAGCTTCGCAGGGGGTCACCGGGGAGCTGTTTTTT.

This chain uses TRBV29-1 with TRBJ1-2, with 7 bases aligning to TRBD1. Germline V lookup: CDR1 SQVTM, CDR2 ANQGSEA. The length of the CDR3 is 13 residues. The V gene end was trimmed by 7 bases and the J gene end by 3 bases; junction bases not matched to a gene: 8. CDR3 region: CSADWTGDYGYTF. Here the CDR3 DNA reads TGCAGCGCGGACTGGACAGGCGACTATGGCTACACCTTC.

This clonotype appeared a few times. This chain joins TRBV6-1 and TRBJ2-3; D is unclear. The germline V and J ends were trimmed by 2 bases and 9 bases, with 12 bases remaining between them. Germline V gene lookup returns CDR1 MNHNS and CDR2 SASEGT. This CDR3 region has 13 residues. CDR3 sequence: CASSERTLGTQYF. CDR3 in DNA: TGTGCCAGCAGTGAACGAACTCTAGGGACGCAGTATTTT.

Only a few counts were recorded for this clonotype. The CDR3 is CASSQRTDNTGELFF. CDR3 nucleotide sequence: TGCGCCAGCAGTCAAAGGACAGACAACACCGGGGAGCTGTTTTTT. The chain links TRBV5-1 to TRBJ2-2, with D perhaps matching TRBD1 (6 bases). Germline loops: CDR1 SGHRS, CDR2 YFSETQ. Trimming shortened V by 5 bases and J by 2 bases, and 13 bases separated the two germline ends. The CDR3 is 15 residues long.

This chain connects TRBV30 to TRBJ1-2; D is ambiguous. The V gene lost 1 base and the J gene lost 0 bases, with 12 bases spanning the gap. The CDR3 has 15 amino acids. The germline CDR1 and CDR2 sequences are GTSNPN and SVGIG (reference sequence). CDR3 in amino acids: CAWSGGEGANYGYTF. The CDR3, as DNA: TGTGCCTGGAGTGGGGGTGAGGGCGCTAACTATGGCTACACCTTC.

This clonotype was observed at least ten times. The V gene is TRBV28, the J gene TRBJ1-5; 10 bases map to TRBD1. The CDR3 covers 15 residues. With 2 bases clipped from V and 6 bases from J, the junction kept 4 bases outside the gene matches. Germline assignment: CDR1 MDHEN and CDR2 SYDVKM. The CDR3 protein is CASSLSDRGRQPQHF. The CDR3 DNA sequence: TGTGCCAGCAGTTTAAGTGACAGGGGGCGTCAGCCCCAGCATTTT.

In this sample, this clonotype turned up many times. The rearrangement uses TRBV12-3 or TRBV12-4 and TRBJ2-3; 8 bases are a match to TRBD2. This CDR3 comprises 17 residues. J lost 2 bases, V lost 6 bases, and 13 bases had no gene match. CDR3 DNA: TGTGCCAGCAGCGGGGTGGGGGTAGCGGGATTCACAGATACGCAGTATTTT. It specifies CASSGVGVAGFTDTQYF.

This clonotype was counted at least ten times. In DNA, the CDR3 is TGTGCCAGCAGCCAGGGGGGTCGGTACGAGCAGTACTTC. Translation gives CASSQGGRYEQYF. The chain uses TRBV7-6 and TRBJ2-7; TRBD1 might be the D (7 bases). The CDR3 spans 13 residues. The V gene lost 5 bases and the J gene lost 4 bases, with 12 bases spanning the gap. Germline-derived CDR1 and CDR2 are SGHVS and FNYEAQ.

The chain joins TRBV28 to TRBJ2-1, with TRBD1 matching over 11 bases. Per germline, CDR1 MDHEN and CDR2 SYDVKM. The junction had 4 bases not matched to a gene; V was cut back by 6 bases and J by 0 bases. CDR3 length: 16 residues. The CDR3 sequence: CASRRTGGASYNEQFF. For the CDR3, the DNA is TGTGCCAGCAGACGGACAGGGGGCGCCTCCTACAATGAGCAGTTCTTC. The full variable domain, rest sourced from reference TRBV28 and TRBJ2-1, is DVKVTQSSRYLVKRTGEKVFLECVQDMDHENMFWYRQDPGLGLRLIYFSYDVKMKEKGDIPEGYSVSREKKERFSLILESASTNQTSMYLCASRRTGGASYNEQFFGPGTRLTVL.

Turning to this clonotype: This sequence may be a read error, since a much larger clone differs from it by one base. The chain couples TRBV7-2 to TRBJ1-5; D ambiguous. The CDR3 covers 12 residues. CDR1 is SGHTA and CDR2 is FQGNSA in the germline V gene. The CDR3 coding sequence is TGTGCCAGCAACTTAGTAGGTCAGCCCCAGCATTTT. As protein: CASNLVGQPQHF.

The chain combines TRBV29-1 with TRBJ2-1, with 7 bases matching TRBD2. Per germline, CDR1 SQVTM and CDR2 ANQGSEA. The CDR3 runs 16 residues. Trimming cost V 3 bases and J 2 bases; bases outside gene matches: 10. The CDR3 sequence: CSVEGRASGTYNEQFF. Written as DNA, the CDR3 is TGCAGCGTTGAGGGGAGGGCTAGCGGAACCTACAATGAGCAGTTCTTC.

This clonotype appeared many times. The chain recombines TRBV7-8 with TRBJ2-1; unclear D gene. The CDR3 consists of 14 residues. V was shortened by 1 base and J by 6 bases, with 10 bases between the two germline ends. CDR1 and CDR2 (germline): SGHVS, FQNEAQ. CDR3 sequence reads: CASSLEGLGNEQFF. CDR3 sequence (DNA): TGTGCCAGCAGCTTAGAGGGCCTTGGCAATGAGCAGTTCTTC.